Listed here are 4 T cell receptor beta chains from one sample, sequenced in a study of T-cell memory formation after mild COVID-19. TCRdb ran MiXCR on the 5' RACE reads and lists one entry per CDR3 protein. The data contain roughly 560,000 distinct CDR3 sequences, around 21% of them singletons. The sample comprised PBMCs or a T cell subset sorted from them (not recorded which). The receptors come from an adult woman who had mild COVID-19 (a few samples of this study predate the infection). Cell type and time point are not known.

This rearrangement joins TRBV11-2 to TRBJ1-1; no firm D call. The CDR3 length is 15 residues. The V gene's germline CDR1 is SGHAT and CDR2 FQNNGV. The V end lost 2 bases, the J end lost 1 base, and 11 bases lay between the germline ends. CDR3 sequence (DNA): TGTGCCAGCAGCTTACGGGGTACGAAGAACACTGAAGCTTTCTTT. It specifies CASSLRGTKNTEAFF.

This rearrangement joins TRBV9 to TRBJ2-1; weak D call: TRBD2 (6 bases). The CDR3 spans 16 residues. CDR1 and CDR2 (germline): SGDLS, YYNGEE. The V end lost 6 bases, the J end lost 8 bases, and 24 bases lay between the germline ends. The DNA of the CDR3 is TGTGCCAGCACTAAGTTTGGGGGGATACCCGGCGATGAGCAGTTCTTC. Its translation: CASTKFGGIPGDEQFF.

CDR3 DNA sequence: TGCAGTGCTAGAGGCGAGCGGGGGCGAACCTACGAGCAGTACTTC. Protein: CSARGERGRTYEQYF. The chain employs TRBV20-1 and TRBJ2-7; TRBD2 matches 8 bases. CDR1 is DFQATT, CDR2 SNEGSKA, per germline (reference sequence). Trimming cost V 1 base and J 2 bases; bases outside gene matches: 7. The CDR3 runs to 15 residues.

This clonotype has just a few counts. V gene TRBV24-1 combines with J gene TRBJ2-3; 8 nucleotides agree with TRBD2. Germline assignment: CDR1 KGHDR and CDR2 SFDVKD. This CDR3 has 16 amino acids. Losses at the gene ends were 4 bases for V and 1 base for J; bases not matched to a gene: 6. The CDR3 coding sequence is TGTGCCACCAGTGACCCCGGACTAGCCCGCACAGATACGCAGTATTTT. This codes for CATSDPGLARTDTQYF.